Listed here is a single T cell receptor beta chain. Its antigen is unidentified. The donors belonged to the roughly 130-subject validation cohort, separate from the 666-subject first cohort. This specimen belongs to a study of cytomegalovirus exposure and HLA in healthy donors. Study summary: The approximately 110 validation repertoires used a platform that matched the one used for the approximately 700 first-cohort repertoires, as a later analysis reported. Regarding the study as a whole: The classifier reportedly diagnosed cytomegalovirus status with high sensitivity and specificity. Most TCR sequences were seen very rarely across donors, but some public TCRs occurred in many.

The ends lost 3 bases at V and 6 bases at J; junction bases unmatched: 8. Germline V gene data show CDR1 as SGHTA and CDR2 as FQGNSA. This CDR3 is 16 amino acids long. Sequencing used immunoSEQ multiplex PCR; TCRdb keeps in-frame clones, though not all of them. The table shows roughly 52,000 clones, with roughly 90% occurring only once. The origin of this receptor is a young man in good health and CMV-seronegative. This chain links TRBV7-2 with TRBJ2-1, with 10 positions matching TRBD1. Sequenced input: PBMCs. The CDR3: CASSFDRGRSGNEQFF. Here the CDR3 DNA reads TGTGCCAGCAGCTTCGACAGGGGGCGGAGTGGCAATGAGCAGTTCTTC.